The 4 T cell receptor beta chains below were found in one sample sequenced in a study of CXCR3-negative and CXCR3-positive naive CD8 T cells. Findings and limits, study-wide: Naive cells with CXCR3 showed TRB CDR3s that were more hydrophobic than those in CXCR3-negative naive cells.

No antigen is known for these receptors. Via 5' RACE with UMI labels, TRB cDNA libraries were prepared. Each CDR3 protein gets one entry in TCRdb, which reprocessed the 5' RACE reads and gives no DNA. The listing records about 98,000 distinct CDR3 sequences. Material for sequencing was naive CXCR3+ CD8+ T cells from blood. Subset of the sample: CD45RO-CCR7+CD27+CD95- naive CD8+ T cells expressing CXCR3 (TNR3+). The receptors here all came from a human donor in good health. Some clones in this sample may be carry-over from other donors' samples.

The V gene is TRBV20-1, the J gene TRBJ1-2. This CDR3 is built from 13 residues. From germline, CDR1 is DFQATT and CDR2 SNEGSKA (reference sequence). CDR3 sequence reads: CSARVEGLLGYTF.

The V gene is TRBV28, the J gene TRBJ1-5; TCRdb names TRBD1, which stays unverified in the absence of DNA. Looked up from germline, CDR1 is MDHEN and CDR2 is SYDVKM. The CDR3 covers 15 residues. The CDR3 loop is CASSFWGKEGKAQHF.

This chain connects TRBV12-3 or TRBV12-4 to TRBJ2-1; without DNA, the TCRdb call of TRBD1 cannot be checked. The CDR3 sequence is 12 residues long. The CDR3 region is CASSPHPGEQFF.

This chain connects TRBV28 to TRBJ2-5; TCRdb names TRBD1, which stays unverified in the absence of DNA. This CDR3 has 14 amino acids. In germline, CDR1 is MDHEN, CDR2 SYDVKM. This CDR3 reads CASSYRDLVETQYF.